This TCR beta chain was retrieved from a study of beta chain features in type 1 diabetes. Expressed TCRB transcripts got sequenced, as all isolated RNA was reverse transcribed. The method was immunoSEQ multiplex PCR; TCRdb's version includes in-frame clones alone and lacks a portion of them. The sample contains roughly 250,000 clones, around 10% of which appear only once. CDR3 length equals 16 residues. In germline, CDR1 is MNHEY, CDR2 SVGAGI. J gave up 0 bases and V 2 bases, and 3 bases lay outside the gene matches. This clone was detected only a few times. Its matching antigen is unknown. General study points: Whether TCRB rearrangement is influenced by HLA type was left unresolved in this analysis.

The chain carries TRBV6-5 and TRBJ1-5; 8 bases match TRBD1. The sample taken for sequencing was naive CD4+ T cells from blood. The sequence derives from a woman younger than 35 in good health. Here the CDR3 DNA reads TGTGCCAGCAGTTACGGACAGGGTCATAGCAATCAGCCCCAGCATTTT. It is translated as CASSYGQGHSNQPQHF.